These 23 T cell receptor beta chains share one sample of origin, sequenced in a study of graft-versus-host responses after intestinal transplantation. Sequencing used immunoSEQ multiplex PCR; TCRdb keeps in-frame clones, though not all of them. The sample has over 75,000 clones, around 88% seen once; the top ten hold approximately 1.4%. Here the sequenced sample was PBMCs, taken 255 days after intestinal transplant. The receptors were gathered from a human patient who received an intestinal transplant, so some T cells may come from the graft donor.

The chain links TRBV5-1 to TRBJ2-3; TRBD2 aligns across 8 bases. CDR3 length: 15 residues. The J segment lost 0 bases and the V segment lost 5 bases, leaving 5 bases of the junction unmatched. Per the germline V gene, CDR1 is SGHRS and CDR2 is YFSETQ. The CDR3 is CASSVAGSSTDTQYF. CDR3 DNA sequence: TGCGCCAGCAGTGTAGCGGGGTCTAGCACAGATACGCAGTATTTT.

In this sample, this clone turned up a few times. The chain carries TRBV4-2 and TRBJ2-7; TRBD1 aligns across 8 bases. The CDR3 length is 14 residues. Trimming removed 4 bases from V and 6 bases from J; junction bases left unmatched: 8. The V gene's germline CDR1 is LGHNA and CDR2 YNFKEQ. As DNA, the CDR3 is TGTGCCAGCAGCCCGGGACAGGCAGAGGGCGAGCAGTACTTC. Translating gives CASSPGQAEGEQYF.

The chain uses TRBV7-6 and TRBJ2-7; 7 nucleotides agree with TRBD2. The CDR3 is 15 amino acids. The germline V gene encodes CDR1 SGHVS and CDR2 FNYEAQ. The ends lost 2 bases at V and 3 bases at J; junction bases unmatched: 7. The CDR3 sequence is CASSLRGGSDYEQYV. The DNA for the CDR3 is TGTGCCAGCAGCTTAAGGGGAGGGTCCGACTACGAGCAGTACGTC.

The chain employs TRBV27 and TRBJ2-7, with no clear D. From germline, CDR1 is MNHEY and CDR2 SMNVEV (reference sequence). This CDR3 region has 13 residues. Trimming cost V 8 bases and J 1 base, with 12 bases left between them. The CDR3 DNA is TGTGCCAGCGCCTGGGCCTTTTCCTACGAGCAGTACTTC. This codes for CASAWAFSYEQYF.

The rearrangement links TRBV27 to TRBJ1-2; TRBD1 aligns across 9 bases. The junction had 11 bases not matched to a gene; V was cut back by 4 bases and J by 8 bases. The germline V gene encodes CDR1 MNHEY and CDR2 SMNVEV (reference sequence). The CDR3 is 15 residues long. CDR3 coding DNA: TGTGCCAGCAGTTCCCGCCTGGACAGGGGCAAGGGCTACACCTTC. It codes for CASSSRLDRGKGYTF.

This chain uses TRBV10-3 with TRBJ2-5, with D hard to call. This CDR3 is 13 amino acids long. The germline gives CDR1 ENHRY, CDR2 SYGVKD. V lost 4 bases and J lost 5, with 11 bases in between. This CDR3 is CAISGKRTETQYF. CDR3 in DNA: TGTGCCATCAGTGGAAAACGGACGGAGACCCAGTACTTC.

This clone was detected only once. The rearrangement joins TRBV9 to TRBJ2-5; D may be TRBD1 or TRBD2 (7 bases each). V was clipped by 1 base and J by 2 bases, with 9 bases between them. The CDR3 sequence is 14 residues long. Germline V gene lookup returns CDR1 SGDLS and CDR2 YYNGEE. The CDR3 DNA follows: TGTGCCAGCAGCGTACAGGGGGGGCAAGAGACCCAGTACTTC. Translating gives CASSVQGGQETQYF.

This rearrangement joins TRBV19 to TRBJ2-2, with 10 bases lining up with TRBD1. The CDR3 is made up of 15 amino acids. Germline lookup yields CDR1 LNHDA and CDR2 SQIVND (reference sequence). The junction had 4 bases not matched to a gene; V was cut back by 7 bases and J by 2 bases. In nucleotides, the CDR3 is TGTGCCAGTAAAGAGACAGGGGGCAACACCGGGGAGCTGTTTTTT. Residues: CASKETGGNTGELFF.

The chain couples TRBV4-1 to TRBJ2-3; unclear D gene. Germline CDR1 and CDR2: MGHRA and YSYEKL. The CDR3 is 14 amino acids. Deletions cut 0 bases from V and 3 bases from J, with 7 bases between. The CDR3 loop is CASSQEAPTDTQYF. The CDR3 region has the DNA TGCGCCAGCAGCCAAGAGGCTCCTACAGATACGCAGTATTTT.

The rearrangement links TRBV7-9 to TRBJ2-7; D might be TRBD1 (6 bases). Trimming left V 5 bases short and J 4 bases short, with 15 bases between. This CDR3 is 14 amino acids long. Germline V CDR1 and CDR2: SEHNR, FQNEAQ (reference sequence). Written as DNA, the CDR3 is TGTGCCAGCAGCCCGTCTACAGGGATGTACGAGCAGTACTTC. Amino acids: CASSPSTGMYEQYF.

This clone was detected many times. CDR3 nucleotides: TGTGCCAGCAGCTTGGCGGGAGGTTCACACCGGGGAGCTGAGCTGTTTTTT. This gives the protein CASSLAGGSHRGAELFF. The chain joins TRBV5-4 to TRBJ2-2; 7 bases are a match to TRBD2. Germline V lookup: CDR1 SGHNT, CDR2 YYREEE (reference sequence). The CDR3 runs to 17 residues. Trimming took 0 bases from V and 11 from J; bases not matched to a gene: 16.

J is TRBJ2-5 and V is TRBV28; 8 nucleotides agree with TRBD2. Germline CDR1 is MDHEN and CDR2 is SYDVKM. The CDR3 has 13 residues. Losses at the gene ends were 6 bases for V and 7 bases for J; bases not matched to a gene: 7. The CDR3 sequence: CASSGRARGTQYF. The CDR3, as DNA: TGTGCCAGCAGCGGGAGGGCCCGAGGGACCCAGTACTTC.

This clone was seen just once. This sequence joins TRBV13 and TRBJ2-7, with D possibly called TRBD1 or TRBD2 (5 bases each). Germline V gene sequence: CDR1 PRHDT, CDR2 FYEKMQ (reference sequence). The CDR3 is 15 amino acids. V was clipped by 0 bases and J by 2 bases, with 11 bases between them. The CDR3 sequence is CASSLGQGPTYEQYF. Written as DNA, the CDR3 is TGTGCCAGCAGCTTAGGCCAGGGACCGACCTACGAGCAGTACTTC.

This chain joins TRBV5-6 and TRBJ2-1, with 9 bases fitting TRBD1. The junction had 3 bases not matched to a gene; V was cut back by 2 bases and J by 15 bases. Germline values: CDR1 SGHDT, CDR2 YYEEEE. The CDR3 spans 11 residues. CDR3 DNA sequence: TGTGCCAGCAGCTTACAGGGGGCGCGGTTCTTC. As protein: CASSLQGARFF.

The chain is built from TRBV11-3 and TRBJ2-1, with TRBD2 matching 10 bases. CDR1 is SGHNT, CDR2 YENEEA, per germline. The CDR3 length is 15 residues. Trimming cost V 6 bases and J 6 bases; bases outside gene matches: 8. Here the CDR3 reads CASSKAGGLFNEQFF. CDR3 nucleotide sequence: TGTGCCAGCAGTAAAGCGGGGGGGCTGTTCAATGAGCAGTTCTTC.

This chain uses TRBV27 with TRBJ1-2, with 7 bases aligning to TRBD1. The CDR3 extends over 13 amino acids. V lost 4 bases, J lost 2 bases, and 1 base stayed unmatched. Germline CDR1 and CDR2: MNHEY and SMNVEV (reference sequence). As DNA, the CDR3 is TGTGCCAGCAGTTGGGACAGCAACTATGGCTACACCTTC. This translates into CASSWDSNYGYTF.

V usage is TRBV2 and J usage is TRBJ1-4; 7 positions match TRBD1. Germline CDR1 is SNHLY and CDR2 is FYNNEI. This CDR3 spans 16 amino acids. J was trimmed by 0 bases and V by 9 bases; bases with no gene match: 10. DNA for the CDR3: TGTGCCAGAGGAGACAGGGTGCCTTCAACTAATGAAAAACTGTTTTTT. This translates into CARGDRVPSTNEKLFF.

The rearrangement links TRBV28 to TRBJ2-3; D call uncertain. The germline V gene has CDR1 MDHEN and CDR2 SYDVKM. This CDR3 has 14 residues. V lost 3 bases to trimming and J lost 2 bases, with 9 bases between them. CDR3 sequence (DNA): TGTGCCAGCAGTTTCCCACATTTCACAGATACGCAGTATTTT. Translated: CASSFPHFTDTQYF.

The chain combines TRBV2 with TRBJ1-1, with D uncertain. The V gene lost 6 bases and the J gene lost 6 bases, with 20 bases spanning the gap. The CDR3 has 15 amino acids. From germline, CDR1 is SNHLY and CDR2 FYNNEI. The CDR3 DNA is TGTGCCAGCAGCCAAATGGGCCGGAGGTACGCTGAAGCTTTCTTT. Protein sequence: CASSQMGRRYAEAFF.

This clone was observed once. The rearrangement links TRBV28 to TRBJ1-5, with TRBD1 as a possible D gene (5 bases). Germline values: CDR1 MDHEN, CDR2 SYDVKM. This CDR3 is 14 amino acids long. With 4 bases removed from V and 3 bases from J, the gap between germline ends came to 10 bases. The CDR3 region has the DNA TGTGCCAGCAGTTACAGGACAAACAATCAGCCCCAGCATTTT. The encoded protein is CASSYRTNNQPQHF.

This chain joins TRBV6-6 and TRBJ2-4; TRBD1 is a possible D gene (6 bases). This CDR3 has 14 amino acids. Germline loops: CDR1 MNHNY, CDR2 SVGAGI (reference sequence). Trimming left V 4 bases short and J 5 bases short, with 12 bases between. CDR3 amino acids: CASSLPGQQNIQYF. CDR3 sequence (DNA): TGTGCCAGCAGTTTACCGGGACAACAAAACATTCAGTACTTC.

The CDR3 coding sequence is TGCGCCAGCAGCTTGGTAAGGGAAGCGAACACCGGGGAGCTGTTTTTT. This encodes CASSLVREANTGELFF. The rearrangement uses TRBV5-1 and TRBJ2-2; D is uncertain. The V gene lost 0 bases and the J gene lost 0 bases, with 9 bases spanning the gap. The CDR3 extends over 16 amino acids. Germline values: CDR1 SGHRS, CDR2 YFSETQ.

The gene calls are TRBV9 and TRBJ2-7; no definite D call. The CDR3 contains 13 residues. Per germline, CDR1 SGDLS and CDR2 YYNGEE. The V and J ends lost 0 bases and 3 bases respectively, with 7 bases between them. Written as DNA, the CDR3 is TGTGCCAGCAGCGTAGGTCCCTACTACGAGCAGTACTTC. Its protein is CASSVGPYYEQYF.